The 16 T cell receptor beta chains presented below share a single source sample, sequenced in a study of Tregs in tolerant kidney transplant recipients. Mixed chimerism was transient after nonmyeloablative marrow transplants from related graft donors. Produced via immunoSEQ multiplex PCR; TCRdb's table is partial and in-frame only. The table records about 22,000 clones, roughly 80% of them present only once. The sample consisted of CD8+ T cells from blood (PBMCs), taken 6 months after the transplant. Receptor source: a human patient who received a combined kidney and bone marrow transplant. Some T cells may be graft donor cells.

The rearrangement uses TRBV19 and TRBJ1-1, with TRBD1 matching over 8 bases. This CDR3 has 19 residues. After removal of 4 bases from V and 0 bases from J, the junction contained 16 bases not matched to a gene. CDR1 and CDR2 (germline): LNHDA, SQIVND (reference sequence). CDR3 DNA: TGTGCCAGTAGTAACCGTCTGAGTGGCAGGGGGCTAATGAACACTGAAGCTTTCTTT. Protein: CASSNRLSGRGLMNTEAFF.

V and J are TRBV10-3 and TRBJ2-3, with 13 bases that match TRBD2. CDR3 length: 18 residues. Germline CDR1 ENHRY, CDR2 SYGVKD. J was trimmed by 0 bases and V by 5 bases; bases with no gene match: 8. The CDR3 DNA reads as TGTGCCATCAGTATTCCGGGACTAGCGGGGTTTAGCACAGATACGCAGTATTTT. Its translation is CAISIPGLAGFSTDTQYF.

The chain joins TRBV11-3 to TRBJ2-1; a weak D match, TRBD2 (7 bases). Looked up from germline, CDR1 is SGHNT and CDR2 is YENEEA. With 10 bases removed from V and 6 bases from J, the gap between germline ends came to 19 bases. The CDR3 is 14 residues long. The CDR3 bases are TGTGCCATCAAAAGGGGGGGCGGAGGCAATGAGCAGTTCTTC. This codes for CAIKRGGGGNEQFF.

The CDR3 here is CSVADSEKLFF. As DNA, the CDR3 is TGCAGCGTTGCTGATAGTGAAAAACTGTTTTTT. The chain has TRBV29-1 and TRBJ1-4, with unresolved D. V lost 4 bases and J 7 bases, leaving 7 bases between the germline ends. Germline V gives CDR1 SQVTM, CDR2 ANQGSEA. CDR3 size: 11 residues.

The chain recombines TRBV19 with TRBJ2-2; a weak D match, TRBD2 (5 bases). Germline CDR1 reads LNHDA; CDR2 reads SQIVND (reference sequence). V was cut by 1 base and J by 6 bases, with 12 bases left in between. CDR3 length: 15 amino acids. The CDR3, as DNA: TGTGCCAGTAGTATAGGGGTGAGAGGGTCCGGGGAGCTGTTTTTT. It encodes CASSIGVRGSGELFF. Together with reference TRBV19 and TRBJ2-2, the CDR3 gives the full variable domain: DGGITQSPKYLFRKEGQNVTLSCEQNLNHDAMYWYRQDPGQGLRLIYYSQIVNDFQKGDIAEGYSVSREKKESFPLTVTSAQKNPTAFYLCASSIGVRGSGELFFGEGSRLTVL.

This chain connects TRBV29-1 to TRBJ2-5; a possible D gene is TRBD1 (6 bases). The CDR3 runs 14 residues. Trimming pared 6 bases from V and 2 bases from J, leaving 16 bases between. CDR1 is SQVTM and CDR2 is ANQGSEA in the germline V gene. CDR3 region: CSVPSPDSQETQYF. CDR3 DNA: TGCAGCGTCCCGTCGCCGGACAGTCAAGAGACCCAGTACTTC. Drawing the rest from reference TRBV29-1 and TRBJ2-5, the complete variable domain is SAVISQKPSRDICQRGTSLTIQCQVDSQVTMMFWYRQQPGQSLTLIATANQGSEATYESGFVIDKFPISRPNLTFSTLTVSNMSPEDSSIYLCSVPSPDSQETQYFGPGTRLLVL.

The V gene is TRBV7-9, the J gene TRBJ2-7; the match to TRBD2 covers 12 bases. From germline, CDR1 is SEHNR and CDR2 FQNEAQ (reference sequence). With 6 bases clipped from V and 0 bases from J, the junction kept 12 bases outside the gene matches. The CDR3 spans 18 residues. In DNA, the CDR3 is TGTGCCAGCAGTTTCACCGGGACTAGCGGGCTTAGCTCCTACGAGCAGTACTTC. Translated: CASSFTGTSGLSSYEQYF.

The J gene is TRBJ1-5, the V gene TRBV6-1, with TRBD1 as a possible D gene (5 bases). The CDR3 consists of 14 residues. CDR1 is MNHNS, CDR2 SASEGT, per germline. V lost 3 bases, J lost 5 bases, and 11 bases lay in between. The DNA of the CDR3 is TGTGCCAGCAGTGATAGAGCAGGGTATCAGCCCCAGCATTTT. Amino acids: CASSDRAGYQPQHF.

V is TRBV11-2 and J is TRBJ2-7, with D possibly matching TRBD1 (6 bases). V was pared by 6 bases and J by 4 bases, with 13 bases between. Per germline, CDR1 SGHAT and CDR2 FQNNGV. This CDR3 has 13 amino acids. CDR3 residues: CASSYGQLYEQYF. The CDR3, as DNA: TGTGCCAGCAGTTACGGACAGTTGTACGAGCAGTACTTC.

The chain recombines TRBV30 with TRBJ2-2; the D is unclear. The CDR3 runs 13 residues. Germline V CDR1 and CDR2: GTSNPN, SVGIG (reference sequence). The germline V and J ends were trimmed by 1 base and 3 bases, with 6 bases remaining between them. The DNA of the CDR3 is TGTGCCTGGAGTGGGCTCTACACCGGGGAGCTGTTTTTT. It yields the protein CAWSGLYTGELFF.

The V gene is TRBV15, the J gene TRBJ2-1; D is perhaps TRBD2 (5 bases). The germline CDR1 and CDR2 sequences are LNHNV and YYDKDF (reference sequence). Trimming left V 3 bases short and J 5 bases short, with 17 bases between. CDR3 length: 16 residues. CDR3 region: CATSSPNKRGDNEQFF. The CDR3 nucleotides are TGTGCCACCAGCAGTCCGAATAAACGGGGAGACAATGAGCAGTTCTTC.

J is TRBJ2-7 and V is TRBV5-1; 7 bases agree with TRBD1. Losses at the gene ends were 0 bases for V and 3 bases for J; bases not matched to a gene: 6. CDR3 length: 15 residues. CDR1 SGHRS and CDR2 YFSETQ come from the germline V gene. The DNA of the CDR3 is TGCGCCAGCAGCTTGGCCCCAGGGGGACACTACGAGCAGTACTTC. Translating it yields CASSLAPGGHYEQYF. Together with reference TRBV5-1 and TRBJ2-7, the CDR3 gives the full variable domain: KAGVTQTPRYLIKTRGQQVTLSCSPISGHRSVSWYQQTPGQGLQFLFEYFSETQRNKGNFPGRFSGRQFSNSRSEMNVSTLELGDSALYLCASSLAPGGHYEQYFGPGTRLTVT.

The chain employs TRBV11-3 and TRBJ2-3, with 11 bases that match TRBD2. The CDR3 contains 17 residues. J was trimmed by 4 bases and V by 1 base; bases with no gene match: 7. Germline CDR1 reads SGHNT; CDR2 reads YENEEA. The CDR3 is CASSLAVTSGSADTQYF. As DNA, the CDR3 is TGTGCCAGCAGCTTAGCCGTCACTAGCGGGAGCGCAGATACGCAGTATTTT.

This chain's CDR3 is CASSQGPGTEAFF. Written as DNA, the CDR3 is TGCGCCAGCAGCCAAGGCCCGGGCACTGAAGCTTTCTTT. The genes are TRBV4-1 and TRBJ1-1; D not certain. The CDR3 is 13 amino acids. CDR1 is MGHRA, CDR2 YSYEKL, per germline. Trimming took off 1 base at V and 4 bases at J, with 7 bases between the two ends.

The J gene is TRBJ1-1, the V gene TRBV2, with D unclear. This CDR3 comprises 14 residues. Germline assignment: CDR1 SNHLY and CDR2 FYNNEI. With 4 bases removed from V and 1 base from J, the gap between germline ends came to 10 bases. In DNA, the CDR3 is TGTGCCAGCAGTGTATGGGGAGGGAACACTGAAGCTTTCTTT. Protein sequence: CASSVWGGNTEAFF.

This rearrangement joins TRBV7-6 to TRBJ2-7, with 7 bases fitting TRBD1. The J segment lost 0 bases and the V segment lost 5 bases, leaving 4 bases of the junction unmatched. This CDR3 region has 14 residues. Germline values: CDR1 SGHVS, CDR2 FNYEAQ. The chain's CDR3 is CASSGQVSSYEQYF. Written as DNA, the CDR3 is TGTGCCAGCAGCGGACAGGTTAGCTCCTACGAGCAGTACTTC.